Shown below are 2 T cell receptor beta chains from a single sample sequenced in a study of T cell repertoires in cytomegalovirus infection. From the reads, TCRdb called clonotypes with MiXCR, one entry per CDR3 protein. In the table there are some 680,000 distinct CDR3 sequences, under 40% of which are singletons. The sequencing sample was made of PBMCs. The source of these receptors is a human donor in good health (CMV status not recorded). Some clones in this sample may be carry-over from other donors' samples.

For this clonotype: The junction departs from germline at one end; a sequencing error may be responsible. The chain combines TRBV7-8 with TRBJ2-1; no firm D call. This CDR3 spans 14 amino acids. The germline CDR1 and CDR2 sequences are SGHVS and FQNEAQ. The CDR3 region is CASSPTIRYNEKFF. CDR3 coding DNA: TGTGCCAGCAGCCCCACCATTAGATACAATGAGAAGTTCTTC.

The V call is TRBV29-1, the J call TRBJ1-2; maybe TRBD1 (6 bases). Trimming removed 3 bases at V and 4 bases at J, with 9 bases between. This CDR3 is 12 amino acids long. The germline V gene encodes CDR1 SQVTM and CDR2 ANQGSEA. The CDR3 region has the DNA TGCAGCGTTGATGGGGGGCCCTATGGCTACACCTTC. Protein product: CSVDGGPYGYTF. Complete variable domain (other parts from reference TRBV29-1 and TRBJ1-2): SAVISQKPSRDICQRGTSLTIQCQVDSQVTMMFWYRQQPGQSLTLIATANQGSEATYESGFVIDKFPISRPNLTFSTLTVSNMSPEDSSIYLCSVDGGPYGYTFGSGTRLTVV.